This T cell receptor beta chain was found in a study of Ad26.COV2.S vaccination and SARS-CoV-2 variants. The overall study: It was the COV1001 Ad26.COV2.S trial arm that included the donor.

This CDR3 contains 13 residues. Study results and caveats: The TCR-based breadth and depth measures might underestimate overall T cell responses.

Treatment indicated: some 20 received Ad26.COV2.S at low or high dose, single or two shots; 5 received placebo; per-sample allocation not given. Specimen acquisition occurred on day 63 following the initial vaccine or placebo injection. About this clone: Its antigen is still unknown.

Assay: immunoSEQ multiplex PCR; the TCRdb copy retains only in-frame clones and omits some. The sample holds 350,000 to 550,000 clones, 89% seen once. This TCR was recovered from a person aged 18-65 years who received the Ad26.COV2.S COVID-19 vaccine or a placebo. Sequencing was performed on peripheral blood, taken in a trial of Ad26.COV2.S vaccine versus placebo. V and J are TRBV1 and TRBJ2-3; TRBD2, the table's D call, lacks a check against the DNA. TRBV1 is a pseudogene. CDR3 DNA sequence: TGCACCAGCAGCCAACCCTCGGAGGATACGCAGTATTTT. Translation: CTSSQPSEDTQYF.